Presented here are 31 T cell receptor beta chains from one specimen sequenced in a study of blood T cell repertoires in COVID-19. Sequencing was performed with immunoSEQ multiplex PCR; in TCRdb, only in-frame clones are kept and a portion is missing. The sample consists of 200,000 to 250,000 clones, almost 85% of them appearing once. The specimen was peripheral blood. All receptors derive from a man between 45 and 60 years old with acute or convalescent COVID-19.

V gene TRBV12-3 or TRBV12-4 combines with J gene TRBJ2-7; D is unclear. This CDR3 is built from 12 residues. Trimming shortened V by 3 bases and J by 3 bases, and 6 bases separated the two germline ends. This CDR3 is CASSFAHYEQYF. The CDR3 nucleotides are TGTGCCAGCAGTTTTGCGCACTACGAGCAGTACTTC.

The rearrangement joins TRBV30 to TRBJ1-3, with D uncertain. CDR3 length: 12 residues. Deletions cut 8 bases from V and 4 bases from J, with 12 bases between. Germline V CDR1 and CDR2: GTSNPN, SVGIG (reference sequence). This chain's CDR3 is CAREESGNTIYF. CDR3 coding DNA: TGTGCCCGGGAGGAGTCAGGAAACACCATATATTTT.

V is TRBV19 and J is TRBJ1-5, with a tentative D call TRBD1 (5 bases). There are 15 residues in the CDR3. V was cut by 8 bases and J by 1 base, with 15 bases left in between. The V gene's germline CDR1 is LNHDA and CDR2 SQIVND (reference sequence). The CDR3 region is CASHRRGESNQPQHF. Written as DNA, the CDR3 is TGTGCCAGTCATCGTCGGGGGGAGAGCAATCAGCCCCAGCATTTT.

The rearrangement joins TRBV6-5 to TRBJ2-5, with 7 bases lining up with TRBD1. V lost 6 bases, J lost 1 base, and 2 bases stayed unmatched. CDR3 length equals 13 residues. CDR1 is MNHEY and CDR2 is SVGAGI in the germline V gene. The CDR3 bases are TGTGCCAGCAGCGACAGGGCCCAAGAGACCCAGTACTTC. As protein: CASSDRAQETQYF.

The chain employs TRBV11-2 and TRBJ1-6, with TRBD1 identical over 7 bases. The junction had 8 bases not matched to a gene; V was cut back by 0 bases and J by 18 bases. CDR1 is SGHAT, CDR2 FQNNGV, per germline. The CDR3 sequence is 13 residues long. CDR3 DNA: TGTGCCAGCAGCTTAGATCGGGACAGTCAGCACCACTTT. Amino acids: CASSLDRDSQHHF.

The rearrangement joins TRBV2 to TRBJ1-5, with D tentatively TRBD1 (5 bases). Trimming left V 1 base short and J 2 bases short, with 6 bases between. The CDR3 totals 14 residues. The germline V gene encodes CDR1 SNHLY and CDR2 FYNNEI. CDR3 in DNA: TGTGCCAGCAGTGAAGGGGGCCGCAATCAGCCCCAGCATTTT. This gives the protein CASSEGGRNQPQHF.

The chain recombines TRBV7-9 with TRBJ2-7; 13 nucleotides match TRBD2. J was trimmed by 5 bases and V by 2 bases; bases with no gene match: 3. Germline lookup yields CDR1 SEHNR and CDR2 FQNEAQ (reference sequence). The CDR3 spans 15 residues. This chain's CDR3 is CASSLWTSGSHEQYF. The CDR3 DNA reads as TGTGCCAGCAGCTTATGGACTAGCGGGAGTCACGAGCAGTACTTC.

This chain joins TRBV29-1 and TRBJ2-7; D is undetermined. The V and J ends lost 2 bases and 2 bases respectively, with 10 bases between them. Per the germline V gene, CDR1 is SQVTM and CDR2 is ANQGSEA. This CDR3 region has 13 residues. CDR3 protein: CSVEFQDTYEQYF. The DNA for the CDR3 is TGCAGCGTTGAATTCCAGGATACCTACGAGCAGTACTTC.

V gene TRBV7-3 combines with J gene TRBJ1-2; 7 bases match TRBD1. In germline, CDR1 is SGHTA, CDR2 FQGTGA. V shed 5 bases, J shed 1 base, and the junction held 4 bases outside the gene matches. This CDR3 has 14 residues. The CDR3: CASSQTGSNYGYTF. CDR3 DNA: TGTGCCAGCAGCCAGACAGGGAGTAACTATGGCTACACCTTC.

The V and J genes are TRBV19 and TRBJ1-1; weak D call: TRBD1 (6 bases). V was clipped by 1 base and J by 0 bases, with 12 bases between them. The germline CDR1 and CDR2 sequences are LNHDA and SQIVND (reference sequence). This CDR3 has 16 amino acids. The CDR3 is CASSIVAGAMNTEAFF. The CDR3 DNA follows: TGTGCCAGTAGTATAGTGGCAGGGGCCATGAACACTGAAGCTTTCTTT.

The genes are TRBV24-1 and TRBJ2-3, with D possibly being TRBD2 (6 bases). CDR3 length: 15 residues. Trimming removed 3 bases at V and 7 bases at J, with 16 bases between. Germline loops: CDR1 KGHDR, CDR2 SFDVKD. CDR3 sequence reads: CATSDTQGGGNTQYF. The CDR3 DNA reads TGTGCCACCAGTGATACCCAGGGAGGAGGGAATACGCAGTATTTT.

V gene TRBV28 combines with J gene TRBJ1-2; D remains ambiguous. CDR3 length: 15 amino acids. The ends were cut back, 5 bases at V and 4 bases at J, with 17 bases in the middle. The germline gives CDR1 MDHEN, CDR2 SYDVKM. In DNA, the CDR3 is TGTGCCAGCAGTCCACCCATGTCAGTCGCCTATGGCTACACCTTC. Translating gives CASSPPMSVAYGYTF.

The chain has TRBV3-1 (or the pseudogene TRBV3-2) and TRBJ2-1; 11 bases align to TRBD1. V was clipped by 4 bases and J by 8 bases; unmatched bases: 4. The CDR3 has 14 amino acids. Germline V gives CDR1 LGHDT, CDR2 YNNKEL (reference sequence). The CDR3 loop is CASSRGQGGDEQFF. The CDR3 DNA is TGTGCCAGCAGCCGGGGACAGGGGGGCGATGAGCAGTTCTTC.

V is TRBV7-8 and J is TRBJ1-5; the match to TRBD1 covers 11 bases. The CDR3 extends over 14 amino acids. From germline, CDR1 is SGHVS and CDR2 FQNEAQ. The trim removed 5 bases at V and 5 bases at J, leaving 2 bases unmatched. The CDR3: CASSPGQGDQPQHF. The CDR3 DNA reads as TGTGCCAGCAGCCCGGGACAGGGGGATCAGCCCCAGCATTTT. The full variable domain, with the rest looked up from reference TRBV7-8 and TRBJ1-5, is GAGVSQSPRYKVAKRGQDVALRCDPISGHVSLFWYQQALGQGPEFLTYFQNEAQLDKSGLPSDRFFAERPEGSVSTLKIQRTQQEDSAVYLCASSPGQGDQPQHFGDGTRLSIL.

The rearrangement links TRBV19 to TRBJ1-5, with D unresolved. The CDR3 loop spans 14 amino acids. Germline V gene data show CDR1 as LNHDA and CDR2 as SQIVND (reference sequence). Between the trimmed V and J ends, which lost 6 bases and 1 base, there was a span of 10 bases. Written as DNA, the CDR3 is TGTGCCAGTAGCCCAGGTTGGAGCAATCAGCCCCAGCATTTT. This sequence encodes CASSPGWSNQPQHF.

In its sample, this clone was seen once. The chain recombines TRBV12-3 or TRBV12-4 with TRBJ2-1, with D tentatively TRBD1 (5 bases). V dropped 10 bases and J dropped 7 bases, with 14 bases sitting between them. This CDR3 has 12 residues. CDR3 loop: CATGRRVNEQFF. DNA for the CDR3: TGTGCCACCGGACGCAGGGTTAATGAGCAGTTCTTC.

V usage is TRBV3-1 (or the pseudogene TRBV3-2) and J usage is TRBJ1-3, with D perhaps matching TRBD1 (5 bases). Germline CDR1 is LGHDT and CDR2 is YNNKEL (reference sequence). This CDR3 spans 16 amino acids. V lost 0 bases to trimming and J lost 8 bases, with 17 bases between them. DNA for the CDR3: TGTGCCAGCAGCCAAGATGGGAGGGGTAGGAGTGACACCATATATTTT. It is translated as CASSQDGRGRSDTIYF.

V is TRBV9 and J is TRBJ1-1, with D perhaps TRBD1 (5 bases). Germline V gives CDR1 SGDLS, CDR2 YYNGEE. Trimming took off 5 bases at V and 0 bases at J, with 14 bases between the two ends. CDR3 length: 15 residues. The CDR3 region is CASSPQGLMNTEAFF. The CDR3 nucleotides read TGTGCCAGCAGTCCTCAGGGCCTCATGAACACTGAAGCTTTCTTT.

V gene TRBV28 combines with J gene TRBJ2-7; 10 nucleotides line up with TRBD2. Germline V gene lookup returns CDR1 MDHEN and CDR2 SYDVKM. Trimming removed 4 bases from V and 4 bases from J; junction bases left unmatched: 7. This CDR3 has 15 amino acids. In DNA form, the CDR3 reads TGTGCCAGCAGTTCCCAAGCGGGAGGGCGGTACGAGCAGTACTTC. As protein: CASSSQAGGRYEQYF.

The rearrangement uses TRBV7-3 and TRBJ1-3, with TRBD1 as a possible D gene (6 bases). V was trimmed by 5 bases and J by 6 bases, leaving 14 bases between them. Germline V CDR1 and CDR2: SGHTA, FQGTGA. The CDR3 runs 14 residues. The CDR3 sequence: CASSVTGGENTIYF. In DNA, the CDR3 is TGTGCCAGCAGCGTGACAGGTGGTGAAAACACCATATATTTT.

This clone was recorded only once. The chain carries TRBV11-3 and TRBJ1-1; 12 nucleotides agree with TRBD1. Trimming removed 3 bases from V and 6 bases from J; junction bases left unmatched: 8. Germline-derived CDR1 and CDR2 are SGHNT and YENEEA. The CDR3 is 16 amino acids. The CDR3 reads CASSLGQGARMAEAFF. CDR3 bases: TGTGCCAGCAGCTTGGGACAGGGGGCCAGGATGGCTGAAGCTTTCTTT. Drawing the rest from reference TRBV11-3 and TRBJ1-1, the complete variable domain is EAGVVQSPRYKIIEKKQPVAFWCNPISGHNTLYWYLQNLGQGPELLIRYENEEAVDDSQLPKDRFSAERLKGVDSTLKIQPAELGDSAVYLCASSLGQGARMAEAFFGQGTRLTVV.

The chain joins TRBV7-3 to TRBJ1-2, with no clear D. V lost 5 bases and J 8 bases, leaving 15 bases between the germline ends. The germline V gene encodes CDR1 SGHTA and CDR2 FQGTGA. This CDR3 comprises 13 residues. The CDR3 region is CASSRAEGLGYTF. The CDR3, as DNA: TGTGCCAGCAGCAGGGCCGAGGGCTTGGGCTACACCTTC.

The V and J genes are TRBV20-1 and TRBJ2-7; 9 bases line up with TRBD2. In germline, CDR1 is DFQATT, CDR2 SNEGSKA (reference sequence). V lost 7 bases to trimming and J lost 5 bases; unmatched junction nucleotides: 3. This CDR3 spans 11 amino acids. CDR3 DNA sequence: TGCAGTGTGAGACTAGCGGACGAGCAGTACTTC. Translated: CSVRLADEQYF.

CDR3 in amino acids: CASSLRLAGSYEQYF. CDR3 bases: TGCGCCAGCAGCTTGAGACTAGCGGGCTCCTACGAGCAGTACTTC. The J gene is TRBJ2-7, the V gene TRBV5-1, with 10 bases identical to TRBD2. Looked up from germline, CDR1 is SGHRS and CDR2 is YFSETQ. V trimming: 1 base; J trimming: 0 bases; junction bases outside the gene matches: 1. This CDR3 contains 15 residues. Full variable domain (outside the CDR3, taken from reference TRBV5-1 and TRBJ2-7): KAGVTQTPRYLIKTRGQQVTLSCSPISGHRSVSWYQQTPGQGLQFLFEYFSETQRNKGNFPGRFSGRQFSNSRSEMNVSTLELGDSALYLCASSLRLAGSYEQYFGPGTRLTVT.

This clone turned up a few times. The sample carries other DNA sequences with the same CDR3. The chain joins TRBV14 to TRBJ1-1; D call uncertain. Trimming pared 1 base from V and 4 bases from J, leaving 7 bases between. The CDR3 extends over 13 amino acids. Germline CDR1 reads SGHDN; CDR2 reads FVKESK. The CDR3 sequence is CASSQVVSTEAFF. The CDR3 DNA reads TGTGCCAGCAGCCAAGTAGTTTCCACTGAAGCTTTCTTT.

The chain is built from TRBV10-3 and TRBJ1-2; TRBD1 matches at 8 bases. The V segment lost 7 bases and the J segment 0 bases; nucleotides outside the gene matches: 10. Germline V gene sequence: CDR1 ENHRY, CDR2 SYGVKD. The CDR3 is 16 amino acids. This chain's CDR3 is CAINPGQVFSNYGYTF. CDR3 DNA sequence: TGTGCCATCAATCCGGGACAGGTCTTTTCTAACTATGGCTACACCTTC.

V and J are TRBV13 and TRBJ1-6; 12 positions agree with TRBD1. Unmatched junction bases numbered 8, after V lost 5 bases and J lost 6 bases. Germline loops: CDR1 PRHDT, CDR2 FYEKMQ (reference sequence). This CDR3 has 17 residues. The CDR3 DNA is TGTGCCAGCAGCCCGTCGGGGACAGGGGGCTCTAATTCACCCCTCCACTTT. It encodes CASSPSGTGGSNSPLHF.

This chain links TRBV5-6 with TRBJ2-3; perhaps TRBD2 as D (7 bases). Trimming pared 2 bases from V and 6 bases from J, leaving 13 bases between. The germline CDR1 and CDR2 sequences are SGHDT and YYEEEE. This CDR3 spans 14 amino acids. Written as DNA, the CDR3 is TGTGCCAGCAGCTTAGGGGGGGCAAGGGATACGCAGTATTTT. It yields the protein CASSLGGARDTQYF.

The CDR3 DNA is TGTGCCAGCAGCCTAGGACAAGCTAATTCACCCCTCCACTTT. Its protein product is CASSLGQANSPLHF. The J gene is TRBJ1-6, the V gene TRBV9, with D perhaps TRBD1 (5 bases). This CDR3 has 14 residues. Germline V gives CDR1 SGDLS, CDR2 YYNGEE. V was clipped by 4 bases and J by 6 bases, with 11 bases between them.

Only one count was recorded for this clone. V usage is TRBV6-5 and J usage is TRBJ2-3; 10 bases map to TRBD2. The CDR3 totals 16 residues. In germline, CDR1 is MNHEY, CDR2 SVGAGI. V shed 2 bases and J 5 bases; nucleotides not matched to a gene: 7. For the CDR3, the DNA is TGTGCCAGCAGTTACCAGAGCGGGGGGGCCGGAGATACGCAGTATTTT. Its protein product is CASSYQSGGAGDTQYF.

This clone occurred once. This CDR3 is CASSLGVGGQPEQFF. The CDR3, as DNA: TGTGCCAGCAGCTTGGGGGTTGGGGGCCAGCCCGAGCAGTTCTTC. The chain has TRBV7-8 and TRBJ2-1; possible D gene TRBD1, 6 bases. The V gene's germline CDR1 is SGHVS and CDR2 FQNEAQ. This CDR3 has 15 residues. The V end was cut by 3 bases, the J end by 10 bases, with 19 bases between.